The next 21 T cell receptor beta chains were all read from a single sample in a study of graft-versus-host responses after intestinal transplantation. Produced via immunoSEQ multiplex PCR; TCRdb's table is partial and in-frame only. The sample contains 86,000 or so clones, about 90% of which appear only once. Antigens of these TCRs are unknown. Sequenced here: unstimulated CD8+ T cells sorted from spleen or lymph node cells, sampled before intestinal transplant. Receptors originate from a human donor who received an intestinal transplant.

The V and J genes are TRBV29-1 and TRBJ2-5; D unresolved. CDR3 length: 13 residues. CDR1 and CDR2 from the germline V gene are SQVTM and ANQGSEA. V was pared by 2 bases and J by 0 bases, with 7 bases between. Here the CDR3 DNA reads TGCAGCGTTGAATACTTGTACCAAGAGACCCAGTACTTC. Protein product: CSVEYLYQETQYF.

In DNA, the CDR3 is TGCGCGCGGGAGAGGTGGAAGTACTTC. It encodes CARERWKYF. The chain links TRBV5-1 to TRBJ2-4; 7 nucleotides match TRBD2. CDR3 size: 9 residues. The germline gives CDR1 SGHRS, CDR2 YFSETQ.

In its sample, this clone was seen once. The CDR3 loop reads CASSQTRAQAKNIQYF. The CDR3 DNA reads as TGTGCCAGCAGCCAAACTCGGGCACAAGCCAAAAACATTCAGTACTTC. The chain carries TRBV14 and TRBJ2-4; D remains ambiguous. Germline CDR1 SGHDN, CDR2 FVKESK. The CDR3 runs to 16 residues. Trimming stripped 2 bases from V and 0 bases from J, with 11 bases between.

The chain combines TRBV7-9 with TRBJ1-1; 11 bases map to TRBD1. Germline trimming cut 3 bases from V and 1 base from J; bases unmatched to any gene: 7. Germline V gene lookup returns CDR1 SEHNR and CDR2 FQNEAQ (reference sequence). CDR3 length: 17 amino acids. The CDR3: CASSFPRTGGWNTEAFF. Written as DNA, the CDR3 is TGTGCCAGCAGCTTTCCCCGGACAGGGGGCTGGAACACTGAAGCTTTCTTT.

This clone came up a few times. V is TRBV11-3 and J is TRBJ2-7, with 9 nucleotides matching TRBD1. The CDR3 is 15 amino acids. The junction had 3 bases not matched to a gene; V was cut back by 1 base and J by 2 bases. Germline loops: CDR1 SGHNT, CDR2 YENEEA. The CDR3 nucleotides are TGTGCCAGCAGCTTAGCCGGACAGGGGCCCTACGAGCAGTACTTC. This encodes CASSLAGQGPYEQYF.

This chain uses TRBV9 with TRBJ2-6; D is unresolved. Trimming left V 0 bases short and J 0 bases short, with 10 bases between. This CDR3 comprises 17 residues. CDR1 is SGDLS, CDR2 YYNGEE, per germline. CDR3 nucleotides: TGTGCCAGCAGCGTAGAGTCTGGCAGCTCTGGGGCCAACGTCCTGACTTTC. Protein: CASSVESGSSGANVLTF.

This chain uses TRBV12-5 with TRBJ2-7; 10 bases match TRBD1. J gave up 2 bases and V 2 bases, and 15 bases lay outside the gene matches. The germline V gene encodes CDR1 LGHNT and CDR2 FRNRAP. The CDR3 covers 19 residues. CDR3 bases: TGTGCTAGTGGTTTGCGGACAGGGGGGTTGTCGGGTGTCACCTACGAGCAGTACTTC. Translated: CASGLRTGGLSGVTYEQYF.

V gene TRBV2 combines with J gene TRBJ1-3; D possibly corresponds to TRBD1 (5 bases). This CDR3 spans 13 amino acids. The V end was cut by 6 bases, the J end by 8 bases, with 14 bases between. Germline V CDR1 and CDR2: SNHLY, FYNNEI. CDR3 sequence reads: CASRVWGKDTIYF. CDR3 DNA: TGTGCCAGCAGGGTATGGGGGAAGGACACCATATATTTT.

The gene calls are TRBV4-1 and TRBJ1-1, with 9 bases that match TRBD1. CDR1 is MGHRA, CDR2 YSYEKL, per germline. The CDR3 loop spans 16 amino acids. With 3 bases clipped from V and 4 bases from J, the junction kept 9 bases outside the gene matches. CDR3: CASSHSSDRGSTEAFF. Here the CDR3 DNA reads TGCGCCAGCAGCCACAGCTCGGACAGGGGAAGCACTGAAGCTTTCTTT.

The rearrangement links TRBV9 to TRBJ2-2, with D unclear. V was trimmed by 8 bases and J by 0 bases, leaving 14 bases between them. The CDR3 is made up of 15 amino acids. CDR1 SGDLS and CDR2 YYNGEE come from the germline V gene. The DNA of the CDR3 is TGTGCCAGTGGCGGCAGCGACCCGAACACCGGGGAGCTGTTTTTT. Translating gives CASGGSDPNTGELFF.

V usage is TRBV29-1 and J usage is TRBJ2-7, with TRBD1 as a possible D gene (6 bases). The CDR3 consists of 13 residues. In germline, CDR1 is SQVTM, CDR2 ANQGSEA. The ends were cut back, 5 bases at V and 5 bases at J, with 16 bases in the middle. The CDR3 coding sequence is TGCAGCGTTTCAGGGGAATTGGAAAACGAGCAGTACTTC. Its translation: CSVSGELENEQYF.

This clone has just one count. The chain combines TRBV9 with TRBJ2-7; 16 bases match TRBD2. Per germline, CDR1 SGDLS and CDR2 YYNGEE. J gave up 4 bases and V 3 bases, and 7 bases lay outside the gene matches. The CDR3 runs 17 residues. The CDR3 sequence is CASSAGLAGGPDYEQYF. Written as DNA, the CDR3 is TGTGCCAGCAGCGCGGGACTAGCGGGAGGGCCGGATTACGAGCAGTACTTC.

V usage is TRBV6-1 and J usage is TRBJ2-7; a weak D match, TRBD2 (5 bases). The germline V gene encodes CDR1 MNHNS and CDR2 SASEGT. The CDR3 spans 14 residues. The V gene lost 8 bases and the J gene lost 2 bases, with 16 bases spanning the gap. The CDR3 protein is CASRLRGNPYEQYF. Here the CDR3 DNA reads TGTGCCAGCCGCCTTCGAGGGAATCCCTACGAGCAGTACTTC.

This chain links TRBV7-6 with TRBJ2-7; D may be TRBD2 (5 bases). The ends were cut back, 1 base at V and 4 bases at J, with 8 bases in the middle. This CDR3 is built from 13 residues. CDR1 and CDR2 from the germline V gene are SGHVS and FNYEAQ. The CDR3 region is CASSLGLQYEQYF. The CDR3, as DNA: TGTGCCAGCAGCTTAGGACTACAATACGAGCAGTACTTC.

On this clone: Within the sample, other DNA sequences also encode this same CDR3. This chain links TRBV15 with TRBJ1-5, with D possibly being TRBD1 (6 bases). This CDR3 has 15 amino acids. CDR1 and CDR2 (germline): LNHNV, YYDKDF (reference sequence). V lost 0 bases and J 4 bases, leaving 10 bases between the germline ends. The CDR3, as DNA: TGTGCCACCAGCAGAGATTTAGGGGGGAATCAGCCCCAGCATTTT. This encodes CATSRDLGGNQPQHF.

This chain joins TRBV27 and TRBJ1-1; D is ambiguous. The V gene lost 5 bases and the J gene lost 4 bases, with 14 bases spanning the gap. The CDR3 is made up of 14 amino acids. Germline CDR1 and CDR2: MNHEY and SMNVEV (reference sequence). The CDR3 spells CASSPPGIFTEAFF. In DNA form, the CDR3 reads TGTGCCAGCAGTCCCCCCGGGATTTTCACTGAAGCTTTCTTT.

The chain joins TRBV7-9 to TRBJ1-1, with D possibly TRBD1 on 5 matching bases. V was shortened by 1 base and J by 7 bases, with 16 bases between the two germline ends. Germline CDR1 and CDR2: SEHNR and FQNEAQ (reference sequence). The CDR3 totals 15 residues. The CDR3 DNA sequence: TGTGCCAGCAGCTTAGGCGGGGCAGGGATTTTTGAAGCTTTCTTT. This encodes CASSLGGAGIFEAFF. The full variable domain, with the rest looked up from reference TRBV7-9 and TRBJ1-1, is DTGVSQNPRHKITKRGQNVTFRCDPISEHNRLYWYRQTLGQGPEFLTYFQNEAQLEKSRLLSDRFSAERPKGSFSTLEIQRTEQGDSAMYLCASSLGGAGIFEAFFGQGTRLTVV.

V usage is TRBV6-5 and J usage is TRBJ2-7; D ambiguous. This CDR3 spans 14 amino acids. V was cut by 0 bases and J by 0 bases, with 6 bases left in between. The germline V gene encodes CDR1 MNHEY and CDR2 SVGAGI. For the CDR3, the DNA is TGTGCCAGCAGTTACTCGCTAGACTCCTACGAGCAGTACTTC. Translating it yields CASSYSLDSYEQYF.

The chain combines TRBV7-2 with TRBJ1-1; TRBD1 agrees at 7 bases. Losses at the gene ends were 1 base for V and 1 base for J; bases not matched to a gene: 6. This CDR3 has 16 residues. CDR1 and CDR2 (germline): SGHTA, FQGNSA. The CDR3 here is CASSLVDRLRNTEAFF. The CDR3 DNA reads TGTGCCAGCAGCTTAGTGGACAGGCTGAGGAACACTGAAGCTTTCTTT.

This clone was counted between two and nine times. The chain links TRBV2 to TRBJ1-2; no clear D. Between the trimmed V and J ends, which lost 3 bases and 8 bases, there was a span of 4 bases. CDR3 length: 10 amino acids. Per germline, CDR1 SNHLY and CDR2 FYNNEI. The chain's CDR3 is CASSDMGYTF. The CDR3 DNA is TGTGCCAGCAGTGATATGGGCTACACCTTC.

The rearrangement uses TRBV11-2 and TRBJ2-3; TRBD2 matches 12 bases. The CDR3 extends over 19 amino acids. The junction had 9 bases not matched to a gene; V was cut back by 0 bases and J by 2 bases. Germline V gene sequence: CDR1 SGHAT, CDR2 FQNNGV. The CDR3 sequence is CASSLDFRGTSGPTDTQYF. Here the CDR3 DNA reads TGTGCCAGCAGCTTAGATTTTAGAGGGACTAGCGGGCCCACAGATACGCAGTATTTT.